Sequencing of this T cell receptor beta chain was carried out in a study of T-cell memory formation after mild COVID-19. Study-level information: Most TCR clusters belonged to a single donor.

Only a few counts were recorded for this clonotype. The CDR3 loop spans 17 amino acids. CDR1 and CDR2 (germline): MNHEY, SVGEGT. V was cut by 2 bases and J by 0 bases, with 16 bases left in between. TCRdb ran MiXCR on the 5' RACE reads and lists one entry per CDR3 protein. The data hold about 350,000 distinct CDR3 sequences, with roughly 13% observed a single time. This receptor was identified in a man in his late teens or twenties who had mild COVID-19 (a few samples of this study predate the infection). Cell type and time point are not known. Sequencing input: PBMCs or a T cell subset sorted from them (not recorded which). The chain employs TRBV6-2 or TRBV6-3 and TRBJ1-1; weak D call: TRBD1 (5 bases). The CDR3 DNA reads as TGTGCCAGCAGTTACGGGGGGGGGTTGCGGATGAACACTGAAGCTTTCTTT. Protein sequence: CASSYGGGLRMNTEAFF.